This T cell receptor beta chain was recovered during a study of cytomegalovirus exposure and HLA in healthy donors. Overall study findings and caveats: Cytomegalovirus association was listed for 164 TCR beta chains.

TCRdb's copy holds only in-frame clones and misses some; the assay was immunoSEQ multiplex PCR. The sample has fewer than 150,000 clones; approximately 86% are singletons. On this clone: Its antigen is as yet unknown.

Germline V gives CDR1 MNHEY, CDR2 SMNVEV (reference sequence). V lost 3 bases to trimming and J lost 0 bases, with 3 bases between them. The CDR3 sequence is 13 residues long. Specimen: PBMCs. The sequence was obtained from a man between 18 and 35 years old in good health and CMV-seropositive. The J gene is TRBJ1-5, the V gene TRBV27; D gene unclear. DNA for the CDR3: TGTGCCAGCAGTTTCGTTAGCAATCAGCCCCAGCATTTT. Translated: CASSFVSNQPQHF.